Listed below are T cell receptor beta chains from one sample, sequenced in a study of immune evolution from preneoplasia to lung adenocarcinoma. Assay: immunoSEQ multiplex PCR; the TCRdb copy retains only in-frame clones and omits some. The sample lists under 6,500 clones, roughly 80% occurring once. The specimen sequenced was FFPE adjacent normal lung tissue. These receptors originate from a person aged 65-85 years with lung adenocarcinoma. CDR3s include the opening cysteine and the closing phenylalanine or tryptophan. Each record gives: J gene, D gene, clone size, V gene, CDR3 protein, CDR3 DNA. The D gene is left open where the match is weak. Clone size is given for some rows only: seen once, a few or many times, or a class if the clone is expanded.

J: TRBJ2-1; D: NA; size: NA; V: TRBV7-9; CDR3: CASSSRDLYNEQFF; DNA: TGTGCCAGCAGCTCCCGGGACCTATACAATGAGCAGTTCTTC
J: TRBJ2-7; D: NA; size: NA; V: TRBV9; CDR3: CASSPMNTYEQYF; DNA: TGTGCCAGCAGCCCGATGAATACCTACGAGCAGTACTTC
J: TRBJ2-1; D: NA; size: once; V: TRBV7-3; CDR3: CASSLGPSSYNEQFF; DNA: TGTGCCAGCAGCTTAGGCCCGAGCTCCTACAATGAGCAGTTCTTC
J: TRBJ2-7; D: NA; size: NA; V: TRBV28; CDR3: CASGIVSYEQYF; DNA: TGTGCCAGCGGAATAGTATCCTACGAGCAGTACTTC
J: TRBJ2-1; D: NA; size: NA; V: TRBV5-1; CDR3: CASSLEWGSYNEQFF; DNA: TGCGCCAGCAGCTTGGAGTGGGGCTCCTACAATGAGCAGTTCTTC
J: TRBJ1-4; D: TRBD1; size: NA; V: TRBV5-8; CDR3: CASSAQGAEWEKLFF; DNA: TGTGCCAGCAGCGCCCAGGGGGCTGAGTGGGAAAAACTGTTTTTT
J: TRBJ2-7; D: TRBD2; size: few; V: TRBV30; CDR3: CAWSVWGRAYEQYF; DNA: TGTGCCTGGAGTGTATGGGGGAGGGCCTACGAGCAGTACTTC
J: TRBJ2-2; D: NA; size: NA; V: TRBV30; CDR3: CAWSDVGGPTGELFF; DNA: TGTGCCTGGAGTGACGTTGGGGGACCCACCGGGGAGCTGTTTTTT
J: TRBJ2-5; D: NA; size: NA; V: TRBV20-1; CDR3: CSALQETQYF; DNA: TGCAGTGCTTTACAAGAGACCCAGTACTTC
J: TRBJ1-4; D: NA; size: NA; V: TRBV11-2; CDR3: CASSSTGSPTNEKLFF; DNA: TGTGCCAGCAGCTCCACGGGGTCGCCGACTAATGAAAAACTGTTTTTT
J: TRBJ2-1; D: TRBD2; size: NA; V: TRBV9; CDR3: CASSVGAGTSGNEQFF; DNA: TGTGCCAGCAGCGTAGGGGCTGGGACTAGTGGAAATGAGCAGTTCTTC
J: TRBJ2-1; D: TRBD2; size: NA; V: TRBV28; CDR3: CASSVRLAGGNEQFF; DNA: TGTGCCAGCAGTGTTAGACTAGCGGGAGGGAATGAGCAGTTCTTC
J: TRBJ2-1; D: NA; size: NA; V: TRBV29-1; CDR3: CSVEISFGPSSYNEQFF; DNA: TGCAGCGTTGAAATCTCTTTTGGCCCGTCCTCCTACAATGAGCAGTTCTTC
J: TRBJ2-1; D: TRBD2; size: once; V: TRBV28; CDR3: CASRPGTSDNEQFF; DNA: TGTGCCAGCAGGCCCGGGACTAGCGACAATGAGCAGTTCTTC
J: TRBJ2-7; D: NA; size: NA; V: TRBV11-2; CDR3: CASSPTNRNLYEQYF; DNA: TGTGCCAGCAGTCCGACAAACAGGAACCTCTACGAGCAGTACTTC
J: TRBJ1-5; D: TRBD1; size: NA; V: TRBV12-5; CDR3: CASGFLSGGNQPQHF; DNA: TGTGCTAGTGGTTTCCTCTCAGGGGGGAATCAGCCCCAGCATTTT
J: TRBJ1-2; D: NA; size: NA; V: TRBV5-6; CDR3: CASSLIPPEQGGYGYTF; DNA: TGTGCCAGCAGCTTGATCCCACCTGAACAGGGAGGTTATGGCTACACCTTC
J: TRBJ1-2; D: TRBD1; size: NA; V: TRBV29-1; CDR3: CIDGTGAGYTF; DNA: TGCATCGACGGGACAGGAGCTGGCTACACCTTC
J: TRBJ2-7; D: NA; size: NA; V: TRBV7-8; CDR3: CASSSLDWLQYF; DNA: TGTGCCAGCAGCTCCTTGGACTGGCTGCAGTACTTC
J: TRBJ2-7; D: NA; size: NA; V: TRBV11-2; CDR3: CASSFGAGGSYEQYF; DNA: TGTGCCAGCAGCTTTGGGGCAGGGGGGTCCTACGAGCAGTACTTC
J: TRBJ2-2; D: NA; size: NA; V: TRBV6-1; CDR3: CASERNTGELFF; DNA: TGTGCCAGCGAGAGAAACACCGGGGAGCTGTTTTTT
J: TRBJ2-3; D: TRBD1; size: NA; V: TRBV4-3; CDR3: CASSQEGTGKYTQYF; DNA: TGCGCCAGCAGCCAAGAGGGGACAGGGAAGTATACGCAGTATTTT
J: TRBJ2-3; D: NA; size: NA; V: TRBV11-2; CDR3: CASSLERGGTDTQYF; DNA: TGTGCCAGCAGCTTAGAGCGGGGAGGTACAGATACGCAGTATTTT
J: TRBJ2-7; D: TRBD1; size: NA; V: TRBV29-1; CDR3: CSVDRDRVGTYEQYF; DNA: TGCAGCGTTGATAGGGACAGGGTAGGAACCTACGAGCAGTACTTC
J: TRBJ2-7; D: TRBD1; size: NA; V: TRBV9; CDR3: CASSARDRGHEQYF; DNA: TGTGCCAGCAGCGCCCGGGACAGGGGCCACGAGCAGTACTTC
J: TRBJ2-7; D: TRBD1; size: NA; V: TRBV18; CDR3: CASSPPRQGEGREQYF; DNA: TGTGCCAGCTCACCACCGCGACAGGGTGAGGGGCGCGAGCAGTACTTC
J: TRBJ1-2; D: TRBD1; size: once; V: TRBV19; CDR3: CASSMGTGLYGYTF; DNA: TGTGCCAGTAGTATGGGGACAGGGCTCTATGGCTACACCTTC
J: TRBJ2-7; D: TRBD2; size: NA; V: TRBV4-3; CDR3: CASSQEREGLYEQYF; DNA: TGCGCCAGCAGCCAAGAGCGGGAGGGCTTGTACGAGCAGTACTTC
J: TRBJ2-2; D: TRBD2; size: NA; V: TRBV19; CDR3: CASRREPNTGELFF; DNA: TGTGCCAGTAGGCGGGAGCCGAACACCGGGGAGCTGTTTTTT
J: TRBJ1-1; D: NA; size: NA; V: TRBV6-5; CDR3: CASSYEAGRKNTEAFF; DNA: TGTGCCAGCAGTTACGAAGCGGGACGGAAGAACACTGAAGCTTTCTTT
J: TRBJ2-1; D: TRBD2; size: NA; V: TRBV7-9; CDR3: CASSFLGSGDEQFF; DNA: TGTGCCAGCAGCTTTTTGGGCAGCGGGGATGAGCAGTTCTTC
J: TRBJ2-2; D: NA; size: NA; V: TRBV6-5; CDR3: CATERFPNTGELFF; DNA: TGTGCCACAGAAAGATTCCCGAACACCGGGGAGCTGTTTTTT
J: TRBJ1-1; D: NA; size: NA; V: TRBV11-2; CDR3: CASSLGAGTGTEAFF; DNA: TGTGCCAGCAGCTTAGGGGCGGGGACGGGCACTGAAGCTTTCTTT
J: TRBJ1-3; D: NA; size: once; V: TRBV11-2; CDR3: CASSFGSGNTIYF; DNA: TGTGCCAGCAGCTTCGGTTCTGGAAACACCATATATTTT
J: TRBJ2-7; D: NA; size: NA; V: TRBV7-9; CDR3: CASNPAGTYEQYF; DNA: TGTGCCAGCAACCCCGCAGGCACCTACGAGCAGTACTTC
J: TRBJ2-7; D: NA; size: NA; V: TRBV6-5; CDR3: CASSYGTVGPYEQYF; DNA: TGTGCCAGCAGTTACGGTACAGTAGGACCCTACGAGCAGTACTTC
J: TRBJ2-1; D: TRBD2; size: NA; V: TRBV27; CDR3: CASSPSGGIYNEQFF; DNA: TGTGCCAGCAGCCCGAGCGGGGGGATTTACAATGAGCAGTTCTTC
J: TRBJ1-2; D: NA; size: NA; V: TRBV18; CDR3: CASSPPGRAYGYTF; DNA: TGTGCCAGCTCACCACCGGGCAGGGCCTATGGCTACACCTTC
J: TRBJ2-3; D: NA; size: NA; V: TRBV5-1; CDR3: CASRRTGRGTDTQYF; DNA: TGCGCCAGCCGAAGGACAGGGAGGGGGACAGATACGCAGTATTTT
J: TRBJ1-2; D: NA; size: NA; V: TRBV10-3; CDR3: CATFYFKGGRDYGYTF; DNA: TGTGCCACCTTTTACTTCAAGGGGGGCCGGGACTATGGCTACACCTTC
J: TRBJ2-1; D: NA; size: NA; V: TRBV19; CDR3: CASSSWDGRDEQFF; DNA: TGTGCCAGTAGTTCTTGGGACGGCCGCGATGAGCAGTTCTTC